The T cell receptor (beta chain) described here comes from a study of cytomegalovirus exposure and HLA in healthy donors. Overall study context: HLA-typed donors were the source of approximately 85 million unique TCRs held in an early data release. Overall study results and limits: A missense variant in DCLRE1C was later tied to TCR beta V- and J-gene trimming. Later examination showed HLA-associated TCR beta chains had greater clonal expansion than equally common others. Most TCR beta V segments were productive about 90% or about 30% of the time in an earlier analysis.

The PCR was carried out with 60 Vbeta primers and 13 Jbeta primers. Assay: immunoSEQ multiplex PCR; the TCRdb copy retains only in-frame clones and omits some. The sample features 90,000 to 120,000 clones, with 0.55% to 0.6% in its top ten. Of note for this clone: Its antigen is still unknown.

CDR1 SGDLS and CDR2 YYNGEE come from the germline V gene. CDR3 length equals 21 residues. V lost 3 bases, J lost 3 bases, and 28 bases lay in between. The rearrangement links TRBV9 to TRBJ2-6; a weak D match, TRBD1 (7 bases). The receptor comes from a man aged 50 to 60 in good health and CMV-seronegative. Specimen: PBMCs. The CDR3 protein is CASSAFRLQGGIGGGANVLTF. The CDR3 DNA sequence: TGTGCCAGCAGCGCCTTTCGGTTGCAGGGGGGAATCGGCGGTGGGGCCAACGTCCTGACTTTC.